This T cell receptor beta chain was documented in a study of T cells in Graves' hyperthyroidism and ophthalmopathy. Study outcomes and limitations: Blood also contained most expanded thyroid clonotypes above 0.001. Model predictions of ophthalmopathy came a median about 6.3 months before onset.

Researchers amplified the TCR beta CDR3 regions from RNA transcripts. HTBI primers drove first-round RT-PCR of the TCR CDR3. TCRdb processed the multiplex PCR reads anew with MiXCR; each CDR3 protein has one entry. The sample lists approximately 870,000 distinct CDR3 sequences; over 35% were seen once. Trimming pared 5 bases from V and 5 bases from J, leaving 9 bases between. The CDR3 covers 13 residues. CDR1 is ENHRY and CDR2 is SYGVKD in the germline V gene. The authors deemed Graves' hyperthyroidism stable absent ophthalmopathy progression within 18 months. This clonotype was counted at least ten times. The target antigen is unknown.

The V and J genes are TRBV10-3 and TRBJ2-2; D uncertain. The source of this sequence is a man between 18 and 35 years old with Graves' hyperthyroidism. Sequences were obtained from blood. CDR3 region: CAISPDGTGELFF. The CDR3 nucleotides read TGTGCCATCAGTCCGGACGGGACCGGGGAGCTGTTTTTT.